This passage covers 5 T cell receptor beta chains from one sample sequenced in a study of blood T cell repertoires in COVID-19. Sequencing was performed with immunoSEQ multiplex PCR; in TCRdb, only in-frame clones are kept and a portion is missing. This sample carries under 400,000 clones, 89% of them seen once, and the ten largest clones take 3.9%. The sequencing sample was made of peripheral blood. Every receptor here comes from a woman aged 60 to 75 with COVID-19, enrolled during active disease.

CDR3 residues: CASSLTGSQVGSPLHF. The DNA for the CDR3 is TGCGCCAGCAGCTTAACAGGTTCCCAGGTCGGTTCACCCCTCCACTTT. The gene calls are TRBV5-1 and TRBJ1-6, with D perhaps TRBD1 (5 bases). Germline values: CDR1 SGHRS, CDR2 YFSETQ. Trimming shortened V by 2 bases and J by 9 bases, and 18 bases separated the two germline ends. CDR3 length: 16 amino acids.

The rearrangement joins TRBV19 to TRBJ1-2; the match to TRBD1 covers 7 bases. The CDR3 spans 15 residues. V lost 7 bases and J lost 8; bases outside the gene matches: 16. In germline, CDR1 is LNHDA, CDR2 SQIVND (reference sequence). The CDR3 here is CASTYETGAGGGYTF. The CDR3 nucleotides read TGTGCCAGTACCTACGAAACAGGGGCGGGAGGAGGCTACACCTTC. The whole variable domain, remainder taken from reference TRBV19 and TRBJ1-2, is DGGITQSPKYLFRKEGQNVTLSCEQNLNHDAMYWYRQDPGQGLRLIYYSQIVNDFQKGDIAEGYSVSREKKESFPLTVTSAQKNPTAFYLCASTYETGAGGGYTFGSGTRLTVV.

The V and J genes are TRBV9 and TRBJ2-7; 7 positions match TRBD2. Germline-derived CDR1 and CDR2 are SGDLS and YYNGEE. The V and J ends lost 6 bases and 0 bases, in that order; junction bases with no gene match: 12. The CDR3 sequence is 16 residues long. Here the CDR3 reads CASTPGGGSYSYEQYF. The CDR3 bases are TGTGCCAGCACCCCTGGGGGGGGGTCTTACTCCTACGAGCAGTACTTC.

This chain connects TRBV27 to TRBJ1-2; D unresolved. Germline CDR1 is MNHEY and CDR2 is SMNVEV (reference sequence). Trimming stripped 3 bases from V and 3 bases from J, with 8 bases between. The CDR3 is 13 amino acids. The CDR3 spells CASSFADYYGYTF. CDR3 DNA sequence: TGTGCCAGCAGTTTCGCGGACTACTATGGCTACACCTTC.

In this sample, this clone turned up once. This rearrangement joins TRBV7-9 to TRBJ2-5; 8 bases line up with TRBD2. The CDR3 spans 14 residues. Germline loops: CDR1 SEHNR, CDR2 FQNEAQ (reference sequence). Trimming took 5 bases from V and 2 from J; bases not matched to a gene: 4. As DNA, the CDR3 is TGTGCCAGCAGCAATCTAGCGGGTCAAGAGACCCAGTACTTC. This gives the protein CASSNLAGQETQYF.